The clone carrying this T cell receptor (beta chain) was seen a handful of times. The antigen is undetermined. The V and J ends lost 5 bases and 4 bases, in that order; junction bases with no gene match: 7. The CDR3 runs to 14 residues. CDR1 and CDR2 from the germline V gene are MNHNY and SVGAGI (reference sequence). The sequenced template was cDNA made from the entire isolated RNA. Using immunoSEQ multiplex PCR, the repertoire was profiled, and TCRdb retains in-frame clones only, with some absent. The sample lists about 320,000 clones, 13% to 15% occurring once. The data are from a study of beta chain features in type 1 diabetes. Study-wide results and caveats: Shortening that was moderate but significant affected the TCRB CDR3s of Type 1 diabetes patients in all four CD4+ subsets. The study found that naive, central memory and Treg TCRB repertoires appeared more similar in patients than in healthy donors.

V is TRBV6-6 and J is TRBJ1-1; 7 nucleotides line up with TRBD1. This clonotype originated in a young man in good health. The specimen was central memory CD4+ T cells from blood. CDR3 in amino acids: CASSERQGPTEAFF. The CDR3 DNA follows: TGTGCCAGCAGTGAGCGACAGGGCCCCACTGAAGCTTTCTTT.